This record looks at one TCR beta chain sequence and its context. Its antigen is currently unknown. Described treatment: around 19 received Ad26.COV2.S at low or high dose, single or two shots; 5 received placebo; per-sample allocation not given. Day 63 following the first vaccine or placebo injection was when the samples were taken. At a Boston site, the person donating was an adult of 18-55 years. The CDR3 is 16 amino acids. V lost 0 bases, J lost 6 bases, and 15 bases lay in between. Germline V lookup: CDR1 SGHDN, CDR2 FVKESK. TCRdb's table, derived via immunoSEQ multiplex PCR, lists solely in-frame clones and lacks some. The table includes 300,000 to 400,000 clones, around 85% detected once. This sample was taken from a study of Ad26.COV2.S vaccination and SARS-CoV-2 variants. Overall study: The donor belonged to the COV1001 Ad26.COV2.S trial arm. Doses of Ad26.COV2.S were injected into muscle once or twice, 56 days apart.

Study results and limitations: Relative to placebo recipients, vaccine recipients exhibited elevated spike-specific TCR breadth.

The source material was peripheral blood, sampled in a trial of Ad26.COV2.S vaccine versus placebo. The sequence derives from a person aged 18 to 65 who received the Ad26.COV2.S COVID-19 vaccine or a placebo. The chain uses TRBV14 and TRBJ2-1, with D perhaps matching TRBD1 (5 bases). Here the CDR3 reads CASSQDIRADVNEQFF. In nucleotides, the CDR3 is TGTGCCAGCAGCCAAGACATCAGGGCCGATGTCAATGAGCAGTTCTTC.